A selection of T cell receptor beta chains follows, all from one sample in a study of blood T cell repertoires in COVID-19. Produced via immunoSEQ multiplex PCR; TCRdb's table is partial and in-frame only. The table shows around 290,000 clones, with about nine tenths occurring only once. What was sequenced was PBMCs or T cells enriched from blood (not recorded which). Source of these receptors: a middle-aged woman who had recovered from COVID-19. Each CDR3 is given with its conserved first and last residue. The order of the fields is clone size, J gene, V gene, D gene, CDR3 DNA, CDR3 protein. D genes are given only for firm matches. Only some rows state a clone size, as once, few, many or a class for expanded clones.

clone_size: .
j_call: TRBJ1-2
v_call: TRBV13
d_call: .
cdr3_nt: TGTGCCAGCAGCTTATCCTACCACAGGGACGACTATGGCTACACCTTC
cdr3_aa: CASSLSYHRDDYGYTF

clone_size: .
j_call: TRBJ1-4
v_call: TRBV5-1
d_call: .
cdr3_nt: TGCGCCAGCAGCTCTAAAGGGGGACCTAATGAAAAACTGTTTTTT
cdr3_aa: CASSSKGGPNEKLFF

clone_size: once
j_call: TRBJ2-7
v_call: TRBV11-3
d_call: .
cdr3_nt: TGTGCCAGCAGTTCACGGGGGAATCCCTACGAGCAGTACTTC
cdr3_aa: CASSSRGNPYEQYF

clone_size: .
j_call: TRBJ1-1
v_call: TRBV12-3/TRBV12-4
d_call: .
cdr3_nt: TGTGCCAGCAGTCAAGACAGGGAAGCTTTCTTT
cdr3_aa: CASSQDREAFF

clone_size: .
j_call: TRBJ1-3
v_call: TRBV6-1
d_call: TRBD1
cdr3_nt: TGTGCCAGCAGTGAGGCCGGGACAGGGGGTGGAAACACCATATATTTT
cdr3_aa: CASSEAGTGGGNTIYF

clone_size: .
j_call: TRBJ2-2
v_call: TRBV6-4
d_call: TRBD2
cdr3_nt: TGTGCCAGCAGTGACGCGGGGGGAGGCACCGGGGAGCTGTTTTTT
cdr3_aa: CASSDAGGGTGELFF

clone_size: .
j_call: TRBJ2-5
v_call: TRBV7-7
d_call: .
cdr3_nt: TGTGCTAGCAGCCCCACAGGGACCCAAGAGACCCAGTACTTC
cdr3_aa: CASSPTGTQETQYF

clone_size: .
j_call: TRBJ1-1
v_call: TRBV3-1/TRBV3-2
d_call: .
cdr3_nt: TGTGCCAGCAGCCAGAGCAGGGGAGTAGTTGAAGCTTTCTTT
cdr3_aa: CASSQSRGVVEAFF

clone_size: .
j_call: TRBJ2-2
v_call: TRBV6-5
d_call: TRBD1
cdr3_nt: TGTGCCAGCAGAACCGACAGGGGAGCCACCGGGGAGCTGTTTTTT
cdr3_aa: CASRTDRGATGELFF

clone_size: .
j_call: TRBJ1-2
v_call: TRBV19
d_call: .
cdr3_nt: TGTGCCAGTAGTTTCCGGGGAACTAACTATGGCTACACCTTC
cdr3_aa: CASSFRGTNYGYTF

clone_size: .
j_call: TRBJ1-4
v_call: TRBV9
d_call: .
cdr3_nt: TGTGCCAGCAGCCCAAGACGGGGGGCTAATGAAAAACTGTTTTTT
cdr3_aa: CASSPRRGANEKLFF

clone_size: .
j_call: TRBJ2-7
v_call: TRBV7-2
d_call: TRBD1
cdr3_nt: TGTGCCAGCAGCATCACAGGGGGCCCTTACGAGCAGTACTTC
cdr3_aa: CASSITGGPYEQYF

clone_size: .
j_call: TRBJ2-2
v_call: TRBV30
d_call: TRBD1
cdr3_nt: TGTGCCTGGGGCTGGGACAGAAACACCGGGGAGCTGTTTTTT
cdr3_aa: CAWGWDRNTGELFF

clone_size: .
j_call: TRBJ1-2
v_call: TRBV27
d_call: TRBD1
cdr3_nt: TGTGCCAGCAGTTCCGACAGGGAAACACACTATGGCTACACCTTC
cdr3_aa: CASSSDRETHYGYTF

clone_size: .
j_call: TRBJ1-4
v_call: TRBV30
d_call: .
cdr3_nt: TGTGCCTGGAGTGGGGGGGGCCTCAATGAAAAACTGTTTTTT
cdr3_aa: CAWSGGGLNEKLFF

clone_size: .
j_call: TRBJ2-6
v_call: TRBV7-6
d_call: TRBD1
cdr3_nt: TGTGCCAGCAGCGCCTTCGGACAGGGATTCTCTGGGGCCAACGTCCTGACTTTC
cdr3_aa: CASSAFGQGFSGANVLTF

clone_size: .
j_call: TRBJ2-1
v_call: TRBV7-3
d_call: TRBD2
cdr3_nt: TGTGCCAGCAGCTTAGGGACTAGCGGTTACAATGAGCAGTTCTTC
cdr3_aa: CASSLGTSGYNEQFF

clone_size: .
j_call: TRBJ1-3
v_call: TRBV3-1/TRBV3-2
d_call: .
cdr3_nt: TGTGCCAGCAGCCAAGGGGCAGGTTCAGGAAACACCATATATTTT
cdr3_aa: CASSQGAGSGNTIYF

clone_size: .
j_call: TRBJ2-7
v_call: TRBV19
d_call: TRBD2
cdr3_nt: TGTGCCAGTAGTATTGGGACTAGCGGGTCCTACGAGCAGTACTTC
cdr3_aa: CASSIGTSGSYEQYF

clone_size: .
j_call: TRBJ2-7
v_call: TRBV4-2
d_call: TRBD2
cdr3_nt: TGTGCCAGCAGCCAAGTCATACTAGCGGGCGGCCGGGGACCGTACGAGCAGTACTTC
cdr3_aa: CASSQVILAGGRGPYEQYF

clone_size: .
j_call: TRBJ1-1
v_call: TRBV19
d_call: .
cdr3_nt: TGTGCCACCAACTCGGGGGGGGGCACTGAAGCTTTCTTT
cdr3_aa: CATNSGGGTEAFF

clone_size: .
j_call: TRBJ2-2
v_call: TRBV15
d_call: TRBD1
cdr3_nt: TGTGCCACCAGCAGAGCCGCTTCTACAGGGGCCGGGGAGCTGTTTTTT
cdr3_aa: CATSRAASTGAGELFF

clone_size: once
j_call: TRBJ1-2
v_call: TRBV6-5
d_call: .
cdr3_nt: TGTGCCAGCAGTTACTCGACGGGGGGGACCTACGGCTACACCTTC
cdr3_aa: CASSYSTGGTYGYTF

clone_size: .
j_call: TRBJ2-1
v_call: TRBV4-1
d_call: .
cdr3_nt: TGCGCCAGCAGCCAAAGTGTACTGCGGGGAGCAGGTGAGCAGTTCTTC
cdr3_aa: CASSQSVLRGAGEQFF

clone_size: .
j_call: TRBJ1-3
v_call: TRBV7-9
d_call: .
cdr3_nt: TGTGCCGAGGAACGGGACTCAGGGACCCCTTCTGGAAACACCATATATTTT
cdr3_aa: CAEERDSGTPSGNTIYF

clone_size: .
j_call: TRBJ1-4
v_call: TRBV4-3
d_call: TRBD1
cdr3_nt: TGCGCCAGCAGCCAGGAGACAGGGATCGGAGAAAAACTGTTTTTT
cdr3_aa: CASSQETGIGEKLFF

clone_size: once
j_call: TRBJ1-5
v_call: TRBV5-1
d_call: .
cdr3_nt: TGCGCCAGCAGCCCCGATCACACCCAGCCCCAGCATTTT
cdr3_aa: CASSPDHTQPQHF